The 15 T cell receptor beta chains presented below share a single source sample, sequenced in a study of blood T cell repertoires in COVID-19 (dated by TCRdb to the early 2020s). Library preparation used the immunoSEQ multiplex PCR assay. The clones in this table, taken by TCRdb from immuneACCESS, are in-frame only. Not every clone is retained; where verified, under half of the shortfall comes from an unresolved V gene, and the cause of the rest is unknown. This sample lists 200,000 to 300,000 clones; approximately 83% were detected once. Of the sample, about 2.9% falls within the top ten clones. Specimen: peripheral blood. The receptors shown here come from a woman under 40 who had recovered from COVID-19.

The rearrangement links TRBV15 to TRBJ2-1, with D perhaps matching TRBD2 (7 bases). This CDR3 spans 16 amino acids. V lost 6 bases and J lost 2, with 17 bases in between. In germline, CDR1 is LNHNV, CDR2 YYDKDF (reference sequence). CDR3 sequence: CATRRGGDVAYNEQFF. Here the CDR3 DNA reads TGTGCCACCAGGAGGGGGGGGGATGTTGCCTACAATGAGCAGTTCTTC. Based on the CDR3 plus reference TRBV15 and TRBJ2-1, the full variable domain is DAMVIQNPRYQVTQFGKPVTLSCSQTLNHNVMYWYQQKSSQAPKLLFHYYDKDFNNEADTPDNFQSRRPNTSFCFLDIRSPGLGDTAMYLCATRRGGDVAYNEQFFGPGTRLTVL.

V usage is TRBV18 and J usage is TRBJ2-5, with 8 nucleotides matching TRBD2. There are 16 residues in the CDR3. V lost 0 bases to trimming and J lost 1 base; unmatched junction nucleotides: 4. The germline V gene encodes CDR1 KGHSH and CDR2 LQKENI. CDR3 region: CASSPPAAGVQETQYF. The CDR3 nucleotides are TGTGCCAGCTCACCACCGGCAGCGGGGGTCCAAGAGACCCAGTACTTC.

The J gene is TRBJ1-4, the V gene TRBV27, with TRBD1 identical over 9 bases. Germline CDR1 reads MNHEY; CDR2 reads SMNVEV (reference sequence). The CDR3 runs to 20 residues. After removal of 4 bases from V and 0 bases from J, the junction contained 15 bases not matched to a gene. CDR3 sequence reads: CASSSNSGTGSFATNEKLFF. CDR3 DNA: TGTGCCAGCAGTTCCAACTCCGGGACAGGGAGCTTTGCAACTAATGAAAAACTGTTTTTT.

This clone was recorded only once. V gene TRBV5-4 combines with J gene TRBJ2-1; TRBD1 might be the D (6 bases). V lost 3 bases, J lost 2 bases, and 9 bases lay in between. The CDR3 is 14 amino acids. Germline V CDR1 and CDR2: SGHNT, YYREEE (reference sequence). For the CDR3, the DNA is TGTGCCAGCAGCTCAGGGGACCCCTACAATGAGCAGTTCTTC. Amino acids: CASSSGDPYNEQFF.

V is TRBV30 and J is TRBJ1-3; TRBD1 might be the D (6 bases). The CDR3 runs to 15 residues. The V and J ends lost 2 bases and 0 bases respectively, with 11 bases between them. CDR1 is GTSNPN, CDR2 SVGIG, per germline (reference sequence). DNA for the CDR3: TGTGCCTGGAGTACAGGGCGGATCTCTGGAAACACCATATATTTT. Translated: CAWSTGRISGNTIYF.

This clone was seen a single time. The rearrangement links TRBV7-2 to TRBJ2-1, with 10 nucleotides matching TRBD2. Germline values: CDR1 SGHTA, CDR2 FQGNSA. J lost 4 bases, V lost 5 bases, and 5 bases had no gene match. This CDR3 is built from 15 residues. This CDR3 is CASSLYSGGYNEQFF. CDR3 nucleotide sequence: TGTGCCAGCAGCCTCTATAGCGGGGGGTACAATGAGCAGTTCTTC.

This clone was observed a handful of times. The gene calls are TRBV7-9 and TRBJ1-5; perhaps TRBD1 as D (5 bases). The V end lost 1 base, the J end lost 5 bases, and 12 bases lay between the germline ends. Germline CDR1 and CDR2: SEHNR and FQNEAQ (reference sequence). The CDR3 contains 15 residues. CDR3 sequence reads: CASSLGAGIHQPQHF. CDR3 nucleotides: TGTGCCAGCAGCTTAGGAGCAGGGATCCATCAGCCCCAGCATTTT.

This clone was counted once. DNA for the CDR3: TGTGCCAGCAGCGACAGATGGGACTCCTCCTACGAGCAGTACTTC. It specifies CASSDRWDSSYEQYF. V gene TRBV2 combines with J gene TRBJ2-7, with D possibly matching TRBD2 (6 bases). The germline V gene encodes CDR1 SNHLY and CDR2 FYNNEI. The CDR3 has 15 amino acids. Deletions cut 6 bases from V and 0 bases from J, with 15 bases between. The full variable domain, with the rest looked up from reference TRBV2 and TRBJ2-7, is EPEVTQTPSHQVTQMGQEVILRCVPISNHLYFYWYRQILGQKVEFLVSFYNNEISEKSEIFDDQFSVERPDGSNFTLKIRSTKLEDSAMYFCASSDRWDSSYEQYFGPGTRLTVT.

This chain joins TRBV24-1 and TRBJ2-5; D uncertain. CDR1 is KGHDR, CDR2 SFDVKD, per germline. The CDR3 extends over 13 amino acids. V was trimmed by 4 bases and J by 0 bases, leaving 5 bases between them. This chain's CDR3 is CATSEGNQETQYF. In DNA form, the CDR3 reads TGTGCCACCAGTGAGGGCAACCAAGAGACCCAGTACTTC.

The chain couples TRBV7-2 to TRBJ2-3, with a possible D match to TRBD2 (7 bases). The CDR3 totals 16 residues. Germline values: CDR1 SGHTA, CDR2 FQGNSA. V lost 2 bases, J lost 1 base, and 13 bases lay in between. CDR3 in DNA: TGTGCCAGCAGCTTATTGGGGGGGCGCGGCACAGATACGCAGTATTTT. Translated, it gives CASSLLGGRGTDTQYF.

This chain joins TRBV28 and TRBJ1-5; TRBD1 matches at 11 bases. The CDR3 is 15 amino acids. CDR1 and CDR2 from the germline V gene are MDHEN and SYDVKM. V shed 4 bases and J 4 bases; nucleotides not matched to a gene: 3. The CDR3 loop is CASSSGTGGNQPQHF. The CDR3 bases are TGTGCCAGCAGTTCCGGGACAGGGGGAAATCAGCCCCAGCATTTT.

Worth noting for this clone: This sample includes further DNA sequences coding for the same CDR3. V usage is TRBV7-9 and J usage is TRBJ2-3, with a tentative D call TRBD2 (5 bases). The CDR3 spans 12 residues. Per germline, CDR1 SEHNR and CDR2 FQNEAQ (reference sequence). Trimming shortened V by 5 bases and J by 5 bases, and 8 bases separated the two germline ends. The CDR3, as DNA: TGTGCCAGCAGCCTTGAGGGAGATACGCAGTATTTT. Translating gives CASSLEGDTQYF.

This clone is a singleton in its sample. V is TRBV4-2 and J is TRBJ2-7; maybe TRBD2 (5 bases). There are 15 residues in the CDR3. V shed 4 bases and J shed 2 bases, with 15 bases lying between them. CDR1 is LGHNA and CDR2 is YNFKEQ in the germline V gene. The CDR3 spells CASSPRFSATYEQYF. Written as DNA, the CDR3 is TGTGCCAGCAGCCCACGCTTTAGCGCCACCTACGAGCAGTACTTC.

This clone was found a few times. The rearrangement joins TRBV6-6 to TRBJ1-1, with D unclear. The V gene's germline CDR1 is MNHNY and CDR2 SVGAGI (reference sequence). This CDR3 is built from 14 residues. V lost 4 bases, J lost 1 base, and 10 bases lay in between. Written as DNA, the CDR3 is TGTGCCAGCAGTTTCACAAGTCCGAACACTGAAGCTTTCTTT. Translating gives CASSFTSPNTEAFF.

This sequence joins TRBV9 and TRBJ2-7; TRBD1 agrees at 8 bases. With 4 bases clipped from V and 2 bases from J, the junction kept 8 bases outside the gene matches. Germline V gene lookup returns CDR1 SGDLS and CDR2 YYNGEE. This CDR3 comprises 15 residues. The CDR3 DNA reads as TGTGCCAGCAGCTTCCGAGCAGGGGGCACCTACGAGCAGTACTTC. It translates to CASSFRAGGTYEQYF.